This TCR beta chain was obtained from a study of shared clonotypes between healthy human individuals. Regarding the study as a whole: Blood alone was sampled, and tissue repertoires likely differ. The sharing of approximately 4.6% of naive CD4 clonotypes was seen across a handful of donors.

At the deep level, the assay was run. The DNA input per sorted-subset replicate PCR was roughly 0.2 ug, corresponding to tens of thousands of T cell genomes. The protocol was immunoSEQ multiplex PCR, while the TCRdb copy is restricted to in-frame clones and leaves out a portion. The sample yields 2,500,000 or so clones, 93% seen once. CDR1 is KGHSH, CDR2 LQKENI, per germline. The V gene lost 2 bases and the J gene lost 2 bases, with 4 bases spanning the gap. The CDR3 contains 12 residues. To note about this clone: Its target is unknown.

The sequenced material came from naive CD4+ T cells from PBMCs. The subset was: CD45RA+ positively selected. The chain employs TRBV18 and TRBJ2-7; no definite D call. This receptor was identified in a man aged 18 to 29 in good health. Some clones in this sample may be carry-over from other donors' samples. The CDR3 DNA follows: TGTGCCAGCTCACCATTGCCCTACGAGCAGTACTTC. As protein: CASSPLPYEQYF.